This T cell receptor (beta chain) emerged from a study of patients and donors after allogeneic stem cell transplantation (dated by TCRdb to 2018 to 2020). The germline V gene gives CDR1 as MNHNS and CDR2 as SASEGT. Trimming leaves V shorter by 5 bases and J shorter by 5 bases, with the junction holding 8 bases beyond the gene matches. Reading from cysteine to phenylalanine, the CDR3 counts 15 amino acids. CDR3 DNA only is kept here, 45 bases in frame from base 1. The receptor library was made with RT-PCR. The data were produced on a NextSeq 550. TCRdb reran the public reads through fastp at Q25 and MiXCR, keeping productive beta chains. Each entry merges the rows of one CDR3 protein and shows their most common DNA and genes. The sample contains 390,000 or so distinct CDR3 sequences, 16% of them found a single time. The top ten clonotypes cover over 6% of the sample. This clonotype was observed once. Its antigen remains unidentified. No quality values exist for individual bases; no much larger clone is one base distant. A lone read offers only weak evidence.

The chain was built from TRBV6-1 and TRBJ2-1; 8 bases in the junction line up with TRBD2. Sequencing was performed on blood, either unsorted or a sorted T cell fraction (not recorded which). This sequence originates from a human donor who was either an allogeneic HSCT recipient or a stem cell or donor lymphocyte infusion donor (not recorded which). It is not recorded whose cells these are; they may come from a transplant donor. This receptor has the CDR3 CASSPPGGANNEQFF. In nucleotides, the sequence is TGTGCCAGCAGTCCCCCCGGGGGGGCAAACAATGAGCAGTTCTTC.